This T cell receptor (beta chain) is drawn from a study of beta chain features in type 1 diabetes (dated 2018 in TCRdb). Looking at the study overall: No differences in mean age, gender distribution, total cell number or subset yield were found between patients and healthy donors. A total of around 110,000,000 sorted cells were examined across all samples, and RNA yield correlated strongly with the number of cells per subset. The study compared the TCRB repertoires of sorted circulating CD4+ T cell subsets in recently diagnosed type 1 diabetes patients with those in matched healthy donors. Regulatory and stem cell-like memory subsets were obtained from only 8 patients and about 8 healthy donors, while naive and central memory subsets were obtained from all 30 or so donors.

The cysteine opens and the phenylalanine closes a CDR3 of 16 amino acids. The only DNA kept is the CDR3, 48 bases in frame from the first base. From V the trimming removes 1 base and from J it removes 3 bases, while the gene matches leave 5 bases of the junction unaccounted for. Per the germline V gene, KGHSH is the CDR1 and LQKENI is the CDR2. General study outcomes and caveats: Shorter templates might be favored by PCR, yet because patient and control samples were amplified and corrected together, any such skew would affect both groups equally. In all four CD4+ subsets, TCRB CDR3 length was moderately but significantly shorter in type 1 diabetes patients. At VDJ recombination sites, type 1 diabetes patients had fewer insertions and more deleted nucleotides, which implies abnormalities in thymic rearrangement. Because small numbers of individuals were included in the HLA sub-analyses, any influence of HLA type on TCRB rearrangement was left unresolved. Naive, central memory and regulatory TCRB repertoires appeared to be more alike among patients than among healthy donors. Sequencing cDNA rather than genomic DNA could over-represent highly expressing activated cells, although activation and CD3 levels did not differ between groups.

A single peripheral blood draw of approximately 0.11 L on average was collected from each donor into heparinised tubes. Using a panel that included CD45RO, CCR7, CD25, CD127, CD95 and CD27, naive, central memory, regulatory and stem cell-like memory CD4+ T cells were sorted on a BD FACSAria II. Purity was above 95% for every sorted population. PBMCs were isolated immediately by Lymphoprep density gradient centrifugation and stained directly without culture. To minimize batch effects, samples were stained and sorted in pairs, one healthy donor with one patient per experiment. In its sample, this clone was seen a few times. This receptor's antigen is unknown. There are no base qualities to consult, and no much larger clone falls within one base. The entire isolated RNA was reverse transcribed using the High Capacity cDNA Reverse Transcription Kit, and thus expressed TCRB transcripts were sequenced. Deep immunoSEQ sequencing was performed on naive, central memory and regulatory T cell samples, with an average of about 3.6 million total reads per sample. Sorted cells were lysed in RLT buffer, and RNA was extracted using DNase-treated RNeasy Micro or Mini kits according to cell number. To prevent cross-contamination, each cell subset was processed individually, whereas patient and healthy donor samples were processed jointly. Using the immunoSEQ multiplex PCR, TCRB sequences were amplified from cDNA into 87-bp fragments spanning the CDR3 region. The amplicons were sequenced using the Illumina HiSeq platform. Per the source publication's procedure: PCR bias was corrected computationally using synthetic template baselines, and reads within Hamming distance 2 were collapsed, with unmergeable singletons discarded. Reads were aligned to IMGT to assign V, D and J genes, CDR3 length, and insertions or deletions at six rearrangement sites. Clonotype counts were normalized to sorted cell number within each subset before computing true diversity and Gini coefficients with the tcR R package. Repertoire sharing was quantified using the overlap coefficient calculated on TCRB nucleotide sequences. TCRdb stores this immuneACCESS table with in-frame sequences only. Part of the clones is absent; in the studies checked, under half of the shortfall reflects unresolved V genes, and no reason is known for the rest. V and J calls and clone size are copied from that table; D and trimming were computed from the DNA. In this sample the table shows around 130,000 clones, roughly 17% of which occur a single time. The ten largest clones capture 2% to 2.5% of the sample.

Here the chain combines TRBV18 and TRBJ2-5, and 10 junctional nucleotides match TRBD2. The sequenced sample was central memory CD4+ T cells from blood. The sequence derives from a man aged 30-40 years with type 1 diabetes. CDR3 region: CASSPLAGGREETQYF. DNA sequence: TGTGCCAGCTCACCACTAGCGGGGGGCCGAGAAGAGACCCAGTACTTC.